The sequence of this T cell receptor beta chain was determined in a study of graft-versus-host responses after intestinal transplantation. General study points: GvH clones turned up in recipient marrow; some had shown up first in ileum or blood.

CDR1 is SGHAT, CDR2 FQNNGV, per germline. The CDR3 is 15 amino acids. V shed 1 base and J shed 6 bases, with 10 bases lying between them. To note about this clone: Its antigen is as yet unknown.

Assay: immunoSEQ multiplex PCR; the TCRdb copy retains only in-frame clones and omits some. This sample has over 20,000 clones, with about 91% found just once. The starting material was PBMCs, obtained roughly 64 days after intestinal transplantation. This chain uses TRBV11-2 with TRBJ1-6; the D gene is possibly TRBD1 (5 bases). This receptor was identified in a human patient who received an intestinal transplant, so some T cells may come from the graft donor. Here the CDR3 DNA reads TGTGCCAGCAGCTTAGCCCGGGACGGTAATTCACCCCTCCACTTT. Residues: CASSLARDGNSPLHF.